The entry below gives a single T cell receptor beta chain sequence along with its context. Its binding antigen is unknown. There are no base qualities to consult, and no much larger clone falls within one base. The V end loses 5 bases and the J end loses 3 bases, and a stretch of 12 bases separates them. The germline V gene yields MDHEN for CDR1 and SYDVKM for CDR2. Taken from cysteine to phenylalanine, the CDR3 has 14 residues. The CDR3 DNA has 42 bases and is translated from base 1. The sample originates from a study of blood T cell repertoires in COVID-19 (dated by TCRdb to 2019 to 2021). Looking at the study overall: Samples covering the acute and convalescent phases of COVID-19 were provided by collaborators in the United States, Italy and Spain. The prospective study material was composed of cDNA or gDNA derived from T cells, B-cell-depleted T cells, or PBMCs. The dataset comprised deeply sampled blood TCRbeta repertoires from subjects exposed to, actively infected with, or recovered from COVID-19. A freely available public database, intended as a resource for researchers studying the immune response to SARS-CoV-2, is where the repertoires were released. The samples were drawn from the first 160 participants of the ongoing ImmuneRACE study and from about 1,200 subjects provided by 6 global collaborators. The sample metadata nearly always contained a de-identified subject ID, COVID-19 status, age in years and sex. Where available, HLA class I and class II types were obtained from metadata supplied by the sample provider rather than from assay-based typing.

Beyond this particular receptor, the publication reports: How much clinical and demographic metadata was included differed by source and by participant, and the metadata was provided uncurated.

The immunoSEQ Assay, a bias-controlled multiplex PCR, was used to amplify TCRbeta CDR3 regions from genomic DNA. As for the authors' bioinformatics: The number of nucleated cells in each sample was estimated by amplification of reference gene primers within the assay. To quantify the absolute abundance of each unique TCRbeta CDR3 rearrangement, sequence reads were collapsed and filtered. For each sample, productive Simpson clonality was calculated as the square root of Simpson's diversity index over productive rearrangements. TCRdb retrieved this table from immuneACCESS and kept in-frame rearrangements only. Not all clones are present; in checked studies, unresolved V genes account for under half, and no reason is known for the remainder. V, J and clone size were drawn from that table, and D and trimming were deduced from the DNA. Recorded for this sample are around 250,000 clones; approximately 85% of them occurred a single time. Together, the top ten hold under 2.5% of the sample.

Participants in the prospective study were aged roughly 18 to 90 years, lived in 24 United States geographic areas, and enrolled through a virtual design. In the prospective study, cohorts were assigned on the basis of participant-reported clinical history obtained from a screening survey and a study questionnaire. Recovered participants in ImmuneRACE Cohort 3 were defined by two consecutive negative NP/OP PCR tests, clearance by a healthcare professional, or resolution of symptoms. In the prospective study, whole blood, serum and a nasopharyngeal or oropharyngeal swab were collected from each participant by mobile phlebotomists. Over an approximately 2-month period, participants in the prospective study had the option of providing additional blood draws and questionnaires. Before DNA extraction, blood samples from the prospective study were shipped at room temperature or frozen.

Sequenced sample: PBMCs or T cells enriched from blood (not recorded which). The chain couples TRBV28 to TRBJ2-3; a weak D assignment points to TRBD1 (6 bases agree). The TCR originated in a woman aged 50 to 65 who had recovered from COVID-19. This receptor carries the CDR3 CASSLPQGTDTQYF. The DNA sequence is given as TGTGCCAGCAGTCTACCACAGGGAACAGATACGCAGTATTTT. Joined to the reference TRBV28 and TRBJ2-3 proteins, this CDR3 gives the full variable domain: DVKVTQSSRYLVKRTGEKVFLECVQDMDHENMFWYRQDPGLGLRLIYFSYDVKMKEKGDIPEGYSVSREKKERFSLILESASTNQTSMYLCASSLPQGTDTQYFGPGTRLTVL.